This TCR beta chain was recovered during a study of vaccination effects on CD4 cells after COVID-19. Sequencing followed a ViraFEST assay step that expanded antigen-specific CD4+ T cells with viral peptide pools. The culture ran for about eleven days before CD4+ T cells were isolated. Participants completed two doses of the BNT162b2 or mRNA-1273 vaccine. Absence of prior SARS-CoV-2 infection characterized the vaccine recipients, who showed negative nucleocapsid antibodies. Half-medium exchanges with IL-2 medium took place on days 3 and 7. Worth noting for this clone: Its specificity is not known.

Germline lookup yields CDR1 SGHKS and CDR2 YYEKEE (reference sequence). The germline V and J ends were trimmed by 0 bases and 6 bases, with 10 bases remaining between them. This CDR3 has 14 residues. Sequencing used immunoSEQ multiplex PCR; TCRdb keeps in-frame clones, though not all of them. The sample has over 50,000 clones, about three quarters seen once. The receptor's source is a human donor who received a COVID-19 vaccine. The sequenced sample was CD4+ T cells from PBMCs cultured with HCoV-229E spike peptides, obtained after COVID-19 vaccination. J is TRBJ2-1 and V is TRBV5-5; D call uncertain. The CDR3 here is CASSLVIVGNEQFF. Written as DNA, the CDR3 is TGTGCCAGCAGCTTGGTAATAGTTGGCAATGAGCAGTTCTTC.